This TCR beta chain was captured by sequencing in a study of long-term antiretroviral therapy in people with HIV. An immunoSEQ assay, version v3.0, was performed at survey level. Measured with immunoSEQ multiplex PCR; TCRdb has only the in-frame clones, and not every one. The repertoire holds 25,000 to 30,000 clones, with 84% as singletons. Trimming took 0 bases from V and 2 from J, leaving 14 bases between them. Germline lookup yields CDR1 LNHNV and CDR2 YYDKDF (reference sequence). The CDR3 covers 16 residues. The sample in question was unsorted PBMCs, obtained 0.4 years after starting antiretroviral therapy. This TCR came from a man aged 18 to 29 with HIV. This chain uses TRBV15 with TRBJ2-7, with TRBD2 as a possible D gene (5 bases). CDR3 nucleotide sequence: TGTGCCACCAGCAGAGATAGAATTACGGGAACCTACGAGCAGTACTTC. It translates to CATSRDRITGTYEQYF.